This T cell receptor beta chain was sequenced during a study of OX40 agonist ivuxolimab in advanced cancers. Background for the entire study: Ivuxolimab was an agonistic, fully human IgG2 monoclonal antibody directed against OX40 (CD134), a costimulatory receptor. Intravenous ivuxolimab was administered to patients every 2 weeks at six dose levels: 0.01, 0.1, 0.3, 1.5, 3 and 10 mg/kg. Among the approximately 54 dose-escalation patients, some 20 had hepatocellular carcinoma, about 15 melanoma, 9 renal cell carcinoma and 9 head and neck cancer. The dose-escalation cohort was around 83% male with a mean age of 60 years, ranging from roughly 23 to 90. Prior anti-PD-1, anti-PD-L1 or anti-CTLA-4 therapy was permitted, and roughly two fifths of dose-escalation patients had received checkpoint inhibitors. Partial responses occurred in three dose-escalation patients: two with cutaneous melanoma and one with hepatocellular carcinoma. The purpose of peripheral TCRbeta sequencing was to test whether ivuxolimab changed TCR sequence diversity and led to clonal T-cell expansion. The monotherapy dose-escalation portion (N ≈ 52 patients) of the phase I ivuxolimab trial is reported in the paper.

To sequence the TCRbeta CDR3 region, genomic DNA was isolated from the sorted cells. TCRbeta CDR3 regions were sequenced using the immunoSEQ Assay. This is the immuneACCESS table as TCRdb keeps it, with only in-frame sequences that have V and J called. A part of the clones is gone; compared with another copy, unresolved V genes explain less than half, and the rest is unexplained. This sample gives fewer than 40,000 clones in total; 74% of them show up just once. 18% of the sample lies in the top ten. General conclusions and limits of the study: At doses of 0.1 to 3.0 mg/kg, clonal expansion of both CD4+ and CD8+ blood T cells was observed from baseline to week 6. After ivuxolimab, more expanded clones were found on average in CD8+ T cells than in CD4+ T cells. In the 0.1-3.0 mg/kg groups, partial responders were among the patients with the lowest normalized peripheral clonal expansion, particularly in CD8+ T cells. Low levels of normalized T-cell clonal expansion were also seen in some patients who did not respond. The antigen specificity of the clonally expanded peripheral T cells was not determined.

This clone has a single count. The antigen it binds to is not known. It has no much larger one-base neighbor in the sample; base qualities were not kept. V lost 5 bases and J lost 2 bases; the stretch between them is 13 bases long. The germline V gene encodes CDR1 SGHTA and CDR2 FQGNSA. The CDR3 starts with the cysteine, ends with the valine, and has 14 residues. The CDR3 DNA has 42 bases and is translated from base 1. Patients with autoimmune disease history or receiving systemic immunosuppression were excluded from the trial. Peripheral blood for TCR sequencing was collected from all dose cohorts at baseline, on cycle 4 day 1, and on cycle 7 day 1. The samples were taken from a phase I, first-in-human, multicenter, open-label dose-escalation trial of ivuxolimab. Adults with locally advanced or metastatic melanoma, renal cell carcinoma, hepatocellular carcinoma or head and neck squamous cell carcinoma were enrolled in the trial. Before TCR sequencing, CD4+ T cells and CD8+ T cells were sorted from peripheral blood as separate populations.

The starting material was CD4+ or CD8+ T cells sorted from blood, obtained in a trial of the OX40 agonist ivuxolimab. Recombination joined TRBV7-2 with TRBJ2-7; tentative D gene TRBD2, with 6 bases matching. The sequence derives from an adult with an advanced solid tumor such as melanoma, head and neck, liver or kidney cancer. The CDR3 region has the sequence CASSPRLETYEQYV. The nucleotide sequence is given as TGTGCCAGCAGCCCTAGACTAGAGACCTACGAGCAGTACGTC.